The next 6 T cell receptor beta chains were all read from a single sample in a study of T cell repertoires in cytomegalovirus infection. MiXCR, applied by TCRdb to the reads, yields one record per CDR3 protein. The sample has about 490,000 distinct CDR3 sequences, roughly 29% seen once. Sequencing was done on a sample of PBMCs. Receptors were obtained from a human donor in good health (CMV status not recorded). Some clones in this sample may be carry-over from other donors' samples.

CDR3 protein: CASSDGRGVTGELFF. Here the CDR3 DNA reads TGTGCCAGCAGTGATGGCAGGGGGGTCACCGGGGAGCTGTTTTTT. This sequence joins TRBV6-2 or TRBV6-3 and TRBJ2-2, with D possibly TRBD1 on 7 matching bases. In germline, CDR1 is MNHEY, CDR2 SVGEGT. V gave up 5 bases and J gave up 4 bases, with 14 bases separating them. The CDR3 runs 15 residues.

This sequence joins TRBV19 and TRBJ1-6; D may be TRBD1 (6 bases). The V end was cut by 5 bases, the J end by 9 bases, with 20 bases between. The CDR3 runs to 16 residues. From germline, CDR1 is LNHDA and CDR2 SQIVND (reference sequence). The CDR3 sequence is CASSSLTGSLASPLHF. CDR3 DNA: TGTGCCAGTAGTTCCCTCACAGGGTCCCTCGCTTCACCCCTCCACTTT.

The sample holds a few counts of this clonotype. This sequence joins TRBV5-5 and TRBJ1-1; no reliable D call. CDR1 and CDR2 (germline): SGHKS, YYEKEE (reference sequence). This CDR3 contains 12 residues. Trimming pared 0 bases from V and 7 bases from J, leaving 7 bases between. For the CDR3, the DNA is TGTGCCAGCAGCTTGGAGGGCCATGAAGCTTTCTTT. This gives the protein CASSLEGHEAFF.

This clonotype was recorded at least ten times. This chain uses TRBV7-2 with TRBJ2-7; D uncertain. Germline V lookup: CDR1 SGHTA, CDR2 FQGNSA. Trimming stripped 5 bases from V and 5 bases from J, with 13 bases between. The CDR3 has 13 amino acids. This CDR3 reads CASSLISTDEQYF. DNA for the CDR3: TGTGCCAGCAGCCTGATTAGCACCGACGAGCAGTACTTC.

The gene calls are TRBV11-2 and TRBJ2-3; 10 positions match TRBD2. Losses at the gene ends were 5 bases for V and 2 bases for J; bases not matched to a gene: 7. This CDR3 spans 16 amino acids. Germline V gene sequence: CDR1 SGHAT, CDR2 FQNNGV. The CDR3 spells CASSLKTSGFTDTQYF. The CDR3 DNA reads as TGTGCCAGCAGCCTCAAGACTAGCGGGTTCACAGATACGCAGTATTTT.

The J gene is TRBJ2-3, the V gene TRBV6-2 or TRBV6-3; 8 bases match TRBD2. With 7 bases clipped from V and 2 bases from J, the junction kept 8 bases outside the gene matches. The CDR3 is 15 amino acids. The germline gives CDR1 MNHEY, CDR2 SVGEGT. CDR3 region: CASNFPGGYTDTQYF. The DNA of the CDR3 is TGTGCCAGCAACTTCCCGGGAGGGTACACAGATACGCAGTATTTT.